This TCR beta chain originates from a study of CD8+ T cells in alopecia areata. Study-level background: At a dose of 5 to 10 mg twice daily, oral tofacitinib was given to treated patients. Study results and limitations: A single nonresponder leaves the baseline CD8+ expansion link to response uncertain.

Treatment of the sample: oral pan-JAK inhibitor, 5-10 mg twice daily. Individuals with alopecia areata gave both lesional scalp punch biopsies and peripheral blood for collection. In regard to this clone: Its antigen is unidentified.

cDNA serving as the sequencing template came from extracted, reverse transcribed RNA. Generated by immunoSEQ multiplex PCR, the TCRdb table keeps only in-frame clones and is missing some. The sample yields 200,000 to 250,000 clones, under 60% seen once. The germline CDR1 and CDR2 sequences are SNHLY and FYNNEI. With V trimmed by 7 bases and J by 1 base, 10 bases remained unmatched. CDR3 length equals 17 residues. The sample consisted of CD4+ T cells sorted from blood, taken at week 4, from a patient treated with tofacitinib. The rearrangement joins TRBV2 to TRBJ2-6, with 7 bases aligning to TRBD1. The sequence derives from a human donor with alopecia areata. In DNA form, the CDR3 reads TGTGCCAGCACCAGAGGGACAGTGCTATCTGGGGCCAACGTCCTGACTTTC. Translated: CASTRGTVLSGANVLTF.